The 15 T cell receptor beta chains in this list originate from one sample, sequenced in a study of T cells in Graves' hyperthyroidism and ophthalmopathy. Amplification yielded TCR beta CDR3 regions, with RNA transcripts as the source. With the HTBI primer set, the TCR CDR3 went through a first round of RT-PCR. From the multiplex PCR reads, TCRdb called clonotypes with MiXCR, one entry per CDR3 protein. Among approximately 430,000 distinct CDR3 sequences, 14% to 15% were seen once, and the ten largest hold 13%. Material: blood. The source is a man aged 18 to 29 with Graves' ophthalmopathy.

The chain has TRBV5-1 and TRBJ2-7; TRBD1 matches at 8 bases. The CDR3 has 14 amino acids. The trim removed 3 bases at V and 5 bases at J, leaving 7 bases unmatched. Germline V gives CDR1 SGHRS, CDR2 YFSETQ. DNA for the CDR3: TGCGCCAGCAGCTCGGGGACAGGAAATAACGAGCAGTACTTC. Translation gives CASSSGTGNNEQYF.

The table lists this clonotype with many counts. The chain links TRBV20-1 to TRBJ2-3; 9 bases line up with TRBD2. The CDR3 runs to 15 residues. After removal of 3 bases from V and 4 bases from J, the junction contained 8 bases not matched to a gene. Germline V gives CDR1 DFQATT, CDR2 SNEGSKA (reference sequence). Written as DNA, the CDR3 is TGCAGTGCTAGTATACTAGCGGGCCGCCCAGATACGCAGTATTTT. Translation: CSASILAGRPDTQYF.

This clonotype was found many times. This sequence joins TRBV6-6 and TRBJ1-1, with D possibly matching TRBD1 (5 bases). Germline CDR1 reads MNHNY; CDR2 reads SVGAGI (reference sequence). The CDR3 is 14 residues long. Trimming cost V 1 base and J 5 bases, with 11 bases left between them. The CDR3 sequence: CASSYLAGGTEAFF. The CDR3 DNA is TGTGCCAGCAGTTACTTGGCCGGGGGGACTGAAGCTTTCTTT.

This clonotype was seen ten or more times. The chain couples TRBV10-1 to TRBJ2-7; 10 bases fit TRBD1. With V trimmed by 7 bases and J by 7 bases, 7 bases remained unmatched. Germline CDR1 reads WNHNN; CDR2 reads SYGVQD (reference sequence). The CDR3 length is 13 residues. The CDR3 DNA reads TGCGCCAGCATGGACAGGGGGACGGGGGAGCAGTACTTC. Translating gives CASMDRGTGEQYF.

With respect to this clonotype: This may stem from a read error, because a much larger clone lies one nucleotide away. The chain is built from TRBV7-2 and TRBJ2-4; perhaps TRBD2 as D (5 bases). This CDR3 comprises 15 residues. Trimming stripped 3 bases from V and 2 bases from J, with 11 bases between. Germline CDR1 SGHTA, CDR2 FQGNSA. This CDR3 reads CASSFVVGTKNIQYF. CDR3 DNA: TGTGCCAGCAGCTTTGTGGTCGGGACCAAAAACATTCAGTACTTC.

This clonotype was counted ten times or more. The chain recombines TRBV3-1 with TRBJ1-4; D call uncertain. The V gene's germline CDR1 is LGHDT and CDR2 YNNKEL (reference sequence). This CDR3 is built from 14 residues. The ends were cut back, 6 bases at V and 8 bases at J, with 16 bases in the middle. CDR3 sequence: CASRRGGTWEKLFF. In DNA, the CDR3 is TGTGCCAGCAGGAGAGGCGGAACTTGGGAAAAACTGTTTTTT. Full variable domain (outside the CDR3, taken from reference TRBV3-1 and TRBJ1-4): DTAVSQTPKYLVTQMGNDKSIKCEQNLGHDTMYWYKQDSKKFLKIMFSYNNKELIINETVPNRFSPKSPDKAHLNLHINSLELGDSAVYFCASRRGGTWEKLFFGSGTQLSVL.

In its sample, this clonotype was seen many times. V is TRBV7-9 and J is TRBJ1-1; tentatively, D is TRBD1 (6 bases). This CDR3 is built from 15 residues. CDR1 is SEHNR, CDR2 FQNEAQ, per germline (reference sequence). V shed 5 bases and J shed 0 bases, with 13 bases lying between them. The CDR3 sequence is CASSITGGLNTEAFF. The DNA of the CDR3 is TGTGCCAGCAGCATAACCGGGGGGCTGAACACTGAAGCTTTCTTT.

This clonotype was detected only a few times. A read error may be the cause here, since a much bigger clone is one base away. This chain links TRBV20-1 with TRBJ1-4; no clear D. Trimming removed 7 bases at V and 0 bases at J, with 12 bases between. Germline V gives CDR1 DFQATT, CDR2 SNEGSKA (reference sequence). The CDR3 covers 14 residues. The DNA of the CDR3 is TGCAGTGTCCGAAACAGTGCAACTAATGAAAAACTGTTTTTT. Translated: CSVRNSATNEKLFF.

In this sample, this clonotype turned up many times. This chain uses TRBV27 with TRBJ1-2, with D possibly matching TRBD1 (6 bases). From germline, CDR1 is MNHEY and CDR2 SMNVEV (reference sequence). The CDR3 loop spans 13 amino acids. V lost 8 bases and J 4 bases, leaving 14 bases between the germline ends. As DNA, the CDR3 is TGTGCCAGCTCGCAGGGGAACGCCTATGGCTACACCTTC. Translating it yields CASSQGNAYGYTF.

The chain recombines TRBV6-1 with TRBJ2-7; D is uncertain. V was trimmed by 2 bases and J by 0 bases, leaving 5 bases between them. CDR3 length equals 13 residues. From germline, CDR1 is MNHNS and CDR2 SASEGT. The CDR3: CASSERLSYEQYF. The CDR3 nucleotides are TGTGCCAGCAGTGAAAGACTCTCCTACGAGCAGTACTTC.

This clonotype was recorded many times. The V and J genes are TRBV14 and TRBJ2-7; a possible D gene is TRBD2 (7 bases). Germline CDR1 SGHDN, CDR2 FVKESK. The CDR3 runs to 14 residues. V gave up 1 base and J gave up 3 bases, with 10 bases separating them. The CDR3 DNA sequence: TGTGCCAGCAGCCAAGGGGGGGGCGGCTACGAGCAGTACTTC. It translates to CASSQGGGGYEQYF.

This chain connects TRBV6-1 to TRBJ1-6, with D possibly TRBD1 on 6 matching bases. The V end lost 10 bases, the J end lost 9 bases, and 19 bases lay between the germline ends. The CDR3 length is 14 residues. Germline CDR1 is MNHNS and CDR2 is SASEGT. The CDR3 DNA reads as TGTGCCACACATCCGGCCAGGGGTGGTTCACCCCTCCACTTT. Its protein is CATHPARGGSPLHF.

This clonotype came up a few times. The chain has TRBV19 and TRBJ1-2; no clear D gene. The germline V gene encodes CDR1 LNHDA and CDR2 SQIVND (reference sequence). The germline V and J ends were trimmed by 1 base and 2 bases, with 8 bases remaining between them. This CDR3 region has 14 residues. CDR3 nucleotides: TGTGCCAGTAGTATAGTTAACGGGAACTATGGCTACACCTTC. Translated: CASSIVNGNYGYTF.

This clonotype was observed many times. V gene TRBV28 combines with J gene TRBJ2-7; no definite D call. Germline lookup yields CDR1 MDHEN and CDR2 SYDVKM. V was pared by 6 bases and J by 2 bases, with 11 bases between. There are 13 residues in the CDR3. The CDR3: CASSRLQAYEQYF. CDR3 coding DNA: TGTGCCAGCAGCCGCCTTCAAGCCTACGAGCAGTACTTC.

The chain couples TRBV5-1 to TRBJ2-7; TRBD1 might be the D (5 bases). The V gene lost 0 bases and the J gene lost 1 base, with 14 bases spanning the gap. CDR1 is SGHRS and CDR2 is YFSETQ in the germline V gene. CDR3 length: 16 amino acids. CDR3 sequence (DNA): TGCGCCAGCAGCTTGGCCGGGCAGGGATGGTCCTACGAGCAGTACTTC. It is translated as CASSLAGQGWSYEQYF.